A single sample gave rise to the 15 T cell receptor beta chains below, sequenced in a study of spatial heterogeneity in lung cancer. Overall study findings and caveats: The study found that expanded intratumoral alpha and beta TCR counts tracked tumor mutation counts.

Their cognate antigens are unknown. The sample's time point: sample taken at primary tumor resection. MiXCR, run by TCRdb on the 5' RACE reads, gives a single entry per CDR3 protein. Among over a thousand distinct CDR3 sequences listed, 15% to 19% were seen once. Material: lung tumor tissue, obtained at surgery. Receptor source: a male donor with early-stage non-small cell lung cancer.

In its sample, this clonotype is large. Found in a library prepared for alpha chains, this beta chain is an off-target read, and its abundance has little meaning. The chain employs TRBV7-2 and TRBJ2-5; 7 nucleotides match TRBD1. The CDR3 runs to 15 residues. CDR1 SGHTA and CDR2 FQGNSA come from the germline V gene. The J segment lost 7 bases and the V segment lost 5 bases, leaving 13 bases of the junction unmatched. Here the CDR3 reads CASSPRRQGSGTQYF. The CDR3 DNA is TGTGCCAGCAGCCCCCGAAGACAGGGCTCAGGGACCCAGTACTTC.

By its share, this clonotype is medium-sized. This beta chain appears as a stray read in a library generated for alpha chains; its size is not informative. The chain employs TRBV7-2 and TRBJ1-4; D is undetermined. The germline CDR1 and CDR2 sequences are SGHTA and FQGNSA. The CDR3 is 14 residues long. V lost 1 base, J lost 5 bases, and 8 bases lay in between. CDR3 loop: CASSLDNLNEKLFF. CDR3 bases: TGTGCCAGCAGCTTAGACAACCTCAATGAAAAACTGTTTTTT.

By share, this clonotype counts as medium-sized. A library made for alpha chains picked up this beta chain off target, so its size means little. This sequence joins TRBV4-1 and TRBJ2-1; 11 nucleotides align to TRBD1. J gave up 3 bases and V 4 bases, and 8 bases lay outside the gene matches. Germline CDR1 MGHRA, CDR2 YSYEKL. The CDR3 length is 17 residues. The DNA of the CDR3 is TGCGCCAGCAGCCTACGATACGGGACAGGGGGCTACAATGAGCAGTTCTTC. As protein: CASSLRYGTGGYNEQFF.

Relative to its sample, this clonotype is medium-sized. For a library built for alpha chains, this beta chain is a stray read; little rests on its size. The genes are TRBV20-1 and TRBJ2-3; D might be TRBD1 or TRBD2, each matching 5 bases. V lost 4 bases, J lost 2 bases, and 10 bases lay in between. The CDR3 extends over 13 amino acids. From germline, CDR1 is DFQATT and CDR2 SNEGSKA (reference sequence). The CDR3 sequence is CSAIAGTTDTQYF. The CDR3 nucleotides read TGCAGTGCTATCGCAGGGACCACAGATACGCAGTATTTT.

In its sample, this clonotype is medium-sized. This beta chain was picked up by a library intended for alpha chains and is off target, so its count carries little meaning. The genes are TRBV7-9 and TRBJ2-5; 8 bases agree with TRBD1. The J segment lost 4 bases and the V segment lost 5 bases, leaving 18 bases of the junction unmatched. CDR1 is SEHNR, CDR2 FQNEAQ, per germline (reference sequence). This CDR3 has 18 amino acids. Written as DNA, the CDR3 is TGTGCCAGCAGCCCCACGGCAGGGGGCTATGTGGACGGAGAGACCCAGTACTTC. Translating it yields CASSPTAGGYVDGETQYF. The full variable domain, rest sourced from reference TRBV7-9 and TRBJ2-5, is DTGVSQNPRHKITKRGQNVTFRCDPISEHNRLYWYRQTLGQGPEFLTYFQNEAQLEKSRLLSDRFSAERPKGSFSTLEIQRTEQGDSAMYLCASSPTAGGYVDGETQYFGPGTRLLVL.

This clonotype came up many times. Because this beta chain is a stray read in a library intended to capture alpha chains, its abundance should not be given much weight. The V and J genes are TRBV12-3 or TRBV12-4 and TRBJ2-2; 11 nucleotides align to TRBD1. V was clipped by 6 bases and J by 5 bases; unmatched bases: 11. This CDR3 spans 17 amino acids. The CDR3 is CASRWDRGVGFTGELFF. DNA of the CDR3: TGTGCCAGCAGATGGGACAGGGGGGTCGGTTTTACCGGGGAGCTGTTTTTT.

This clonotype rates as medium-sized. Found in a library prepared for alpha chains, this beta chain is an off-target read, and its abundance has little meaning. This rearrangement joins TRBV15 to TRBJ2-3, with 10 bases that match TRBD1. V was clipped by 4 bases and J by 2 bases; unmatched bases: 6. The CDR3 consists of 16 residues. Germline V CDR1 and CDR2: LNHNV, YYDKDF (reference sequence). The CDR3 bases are TGTGCCACCAGCACAACGACAGGGGGCTTCACAGATACGCAGTATTTT. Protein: CATSTTTGGFTDTQYF. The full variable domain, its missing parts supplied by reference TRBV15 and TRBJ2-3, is DAMVIQNPRYQVTQFGKPVTLSCSQTLNHNVMYWYQQKSSQAPKLLFHYYDKDFNNEADTPDNFQSRRPNTSFCFLDIRSPGLGDTAMYLCATSTTTGGFTDTQYFGPGTRLTVL.

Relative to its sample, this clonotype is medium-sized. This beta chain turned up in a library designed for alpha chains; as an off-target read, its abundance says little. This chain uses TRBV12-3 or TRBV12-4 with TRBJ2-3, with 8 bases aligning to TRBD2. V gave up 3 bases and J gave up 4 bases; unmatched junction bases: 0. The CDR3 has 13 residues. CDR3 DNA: TGTGCCAGCAGTTTGCGGGAGGCAGATACGCAGTATTTT. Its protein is CASSLREADTQYF.

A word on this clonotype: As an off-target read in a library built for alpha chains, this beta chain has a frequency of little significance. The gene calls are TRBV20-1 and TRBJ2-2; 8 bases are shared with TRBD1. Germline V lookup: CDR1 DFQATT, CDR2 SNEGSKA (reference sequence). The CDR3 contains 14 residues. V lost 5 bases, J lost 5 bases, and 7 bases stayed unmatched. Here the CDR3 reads CSASRTGKTGELFF. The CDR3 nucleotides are TGCAGTGCTTCCAGGACAGGGAAGACCGGGGAGCTGTTTTTT.

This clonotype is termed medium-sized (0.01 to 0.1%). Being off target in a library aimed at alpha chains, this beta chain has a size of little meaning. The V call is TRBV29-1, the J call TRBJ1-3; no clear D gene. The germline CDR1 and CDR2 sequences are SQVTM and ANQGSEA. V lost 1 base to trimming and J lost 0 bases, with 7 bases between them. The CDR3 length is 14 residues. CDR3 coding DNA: TGCAGCGTTGAAGCGGCGAACTCTGGAAACACCATATATTTT. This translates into CSVEAANSGNTIYF. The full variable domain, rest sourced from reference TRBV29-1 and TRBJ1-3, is SAVISQKPSRDICQRGTSLTIQCQVDSQVTMMFWYRQQPGQSLTLIATANQGSEATYESGFVIDKFPISRPNLTFSTLTVSNMSPEDSSIYLCSVEAANSGNTIYFGEGSWLTVV.

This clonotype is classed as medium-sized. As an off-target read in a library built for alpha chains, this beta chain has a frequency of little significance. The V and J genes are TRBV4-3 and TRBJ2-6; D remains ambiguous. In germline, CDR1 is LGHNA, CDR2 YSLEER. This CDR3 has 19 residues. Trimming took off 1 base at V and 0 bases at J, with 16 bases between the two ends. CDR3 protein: CASSQVSWVASSGANVLTF. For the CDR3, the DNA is TGCGCCAGCAGCCAAGTTTCTTGGGTGGCTAGCTCTGGGGCCAACGTCCTGACTTTC.

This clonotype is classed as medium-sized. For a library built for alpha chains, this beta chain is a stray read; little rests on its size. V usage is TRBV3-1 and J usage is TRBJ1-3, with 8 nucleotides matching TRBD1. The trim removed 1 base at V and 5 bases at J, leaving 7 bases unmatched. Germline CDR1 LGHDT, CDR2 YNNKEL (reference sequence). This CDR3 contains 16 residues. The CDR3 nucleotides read TGTGCCAGCAGCCAAGGGGGCAGGGGGCTGAGAAACACCATATATTTT. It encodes CASSQGGRGLRNTIYF.

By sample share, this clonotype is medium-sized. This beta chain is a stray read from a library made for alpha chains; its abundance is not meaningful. CDR3 DNA sequence: TGTGCCAGCAGCTTGTCGGGCATATTTCCGTTCTTC. It translates to CASSLSGIFPFF. The chain recombines TRBV7-2 with TRBJ2-1; D gene unclear. Germline CDR1 reads SGHTA; CDR2 reads FQGNSA. The V and J ends lost 3 bases and 15 bases respectively, with 15 bases between them. The CDR3 spans 12 residues.

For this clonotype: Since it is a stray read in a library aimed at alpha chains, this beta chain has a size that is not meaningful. This CDR3 is CASSLDPGTRDNEQFF. The CDR3 nucleotides read TGTGCCAGCAGCCTAGACCCCGGGACTAGAGACAATGAGCAGTTCTTC. This chain joins TRBV4-2 and TRBJ2-1, with 8 bases aligning to TRBD2. Germline values: CDR1 LGHNA, CDR2 YNFKEQ. V lost 4 bases to trimming and J lost 5 bases; unmatched junction nucleotides: 10. This CDR3 has 16 residues.

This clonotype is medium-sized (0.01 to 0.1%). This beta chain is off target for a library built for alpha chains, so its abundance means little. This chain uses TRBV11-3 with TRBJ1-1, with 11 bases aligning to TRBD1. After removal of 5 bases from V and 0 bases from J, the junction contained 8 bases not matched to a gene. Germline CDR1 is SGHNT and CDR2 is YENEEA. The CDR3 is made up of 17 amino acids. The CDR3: CASSPGTGGIMNTEAFF. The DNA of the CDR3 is TGTGCCAGCAGCCCCGGGACAGGGGGAATAATGAACACTGAAGCTTTCTTT.